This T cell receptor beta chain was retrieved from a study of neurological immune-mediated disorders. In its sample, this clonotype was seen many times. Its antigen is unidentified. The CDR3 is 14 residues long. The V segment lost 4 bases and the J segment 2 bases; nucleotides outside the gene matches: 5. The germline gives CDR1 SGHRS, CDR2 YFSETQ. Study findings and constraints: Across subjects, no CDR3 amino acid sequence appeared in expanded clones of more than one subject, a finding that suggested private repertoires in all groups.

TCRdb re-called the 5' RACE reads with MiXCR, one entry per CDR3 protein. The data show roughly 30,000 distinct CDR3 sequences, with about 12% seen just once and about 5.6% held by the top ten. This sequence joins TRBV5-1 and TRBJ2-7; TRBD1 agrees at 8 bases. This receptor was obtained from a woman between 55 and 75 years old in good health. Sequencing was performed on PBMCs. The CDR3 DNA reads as TGCGCCAGCAGCACCAGACAGGGGACCTACGAGCAGTACTTC. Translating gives CASSTRQGTYEQYF.